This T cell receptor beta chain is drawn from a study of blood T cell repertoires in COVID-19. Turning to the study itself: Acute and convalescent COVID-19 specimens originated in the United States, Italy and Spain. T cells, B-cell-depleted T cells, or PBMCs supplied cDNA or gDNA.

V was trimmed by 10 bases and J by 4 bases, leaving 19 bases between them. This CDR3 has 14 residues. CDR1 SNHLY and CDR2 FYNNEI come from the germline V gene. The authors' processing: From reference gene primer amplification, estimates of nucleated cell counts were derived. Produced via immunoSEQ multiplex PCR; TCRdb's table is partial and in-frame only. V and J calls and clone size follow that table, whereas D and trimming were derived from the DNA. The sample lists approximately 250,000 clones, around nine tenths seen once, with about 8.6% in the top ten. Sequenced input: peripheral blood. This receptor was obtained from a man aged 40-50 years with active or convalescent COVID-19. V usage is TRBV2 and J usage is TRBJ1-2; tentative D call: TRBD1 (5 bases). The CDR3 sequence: CATAKGQGSYGYTF. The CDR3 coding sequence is TGTGCCACAGCGAAAGGGCAGGGAAGCTATGGCTACACCTTC.